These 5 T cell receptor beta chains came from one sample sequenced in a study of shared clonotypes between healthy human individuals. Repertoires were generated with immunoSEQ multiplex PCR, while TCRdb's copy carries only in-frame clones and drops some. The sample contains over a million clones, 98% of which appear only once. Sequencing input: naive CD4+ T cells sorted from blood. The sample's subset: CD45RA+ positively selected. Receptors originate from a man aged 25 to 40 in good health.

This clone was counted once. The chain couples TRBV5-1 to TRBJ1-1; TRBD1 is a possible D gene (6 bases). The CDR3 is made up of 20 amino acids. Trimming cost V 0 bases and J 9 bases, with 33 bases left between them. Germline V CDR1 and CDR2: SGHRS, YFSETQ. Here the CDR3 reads CASSLDQGHIPGKARDKAFF. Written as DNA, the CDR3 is TGCGCCAGCAGCTTGGACCAGGGTCACATACCCGGGAAGGCCCGGGACAAAGCTTTCTTT.

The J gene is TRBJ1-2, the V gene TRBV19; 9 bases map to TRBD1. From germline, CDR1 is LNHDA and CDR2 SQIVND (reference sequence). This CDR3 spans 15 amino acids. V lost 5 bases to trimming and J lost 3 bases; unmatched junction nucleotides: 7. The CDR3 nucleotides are TGTGCCAGTAGTCCCCTTGGGACAGGGTACTATGGCTACACCTTC. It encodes CASSPLGTGYYGYTF.

This CDR3 is CASSLVGLAYEQFF. In DNA, the CDR3 is TGTGCCAGCAGCTTAGTGGGACTAGCGTATGAGCAGTTCTTC. The V call is TRBV11-2, the J call TRBJ2-1; the match to TRBD2 covers 10 bases. There are 14 residues in the CDR3. Germline V CDR1 and CDR2: SGHAT, FQNNGV. Trimming cost V 1 base and J 8 bases; bases outside gene matches: 2.

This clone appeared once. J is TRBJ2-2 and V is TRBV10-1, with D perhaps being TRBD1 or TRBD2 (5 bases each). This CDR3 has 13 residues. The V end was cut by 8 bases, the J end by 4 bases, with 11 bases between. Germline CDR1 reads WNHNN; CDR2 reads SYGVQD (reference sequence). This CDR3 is CASGDGSTGELFF. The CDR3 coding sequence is TGCGCCAGCGGGGACGGAAGCACCGGGGAGCTGTTTTTT.

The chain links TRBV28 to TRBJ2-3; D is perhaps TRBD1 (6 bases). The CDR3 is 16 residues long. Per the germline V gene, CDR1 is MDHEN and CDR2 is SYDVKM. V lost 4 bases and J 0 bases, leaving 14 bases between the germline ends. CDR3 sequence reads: CASSSTGTLSTDTQYF. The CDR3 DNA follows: TGTGCCAGCAGTTCCACCGGGACACTCAGCACAGATACGCAGTATTTT.